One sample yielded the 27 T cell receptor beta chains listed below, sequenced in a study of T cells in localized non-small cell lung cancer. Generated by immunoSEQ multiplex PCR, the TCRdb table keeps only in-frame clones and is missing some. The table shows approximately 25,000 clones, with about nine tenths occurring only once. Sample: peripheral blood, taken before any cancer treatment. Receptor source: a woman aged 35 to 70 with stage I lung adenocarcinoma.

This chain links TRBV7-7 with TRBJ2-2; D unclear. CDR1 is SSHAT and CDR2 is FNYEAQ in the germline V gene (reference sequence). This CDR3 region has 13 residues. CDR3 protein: CASCPDRTGELFF. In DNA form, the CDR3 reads TGTGCTAGTTGTCCCGACCGTACCGGGGAGCTGTTTTTT.

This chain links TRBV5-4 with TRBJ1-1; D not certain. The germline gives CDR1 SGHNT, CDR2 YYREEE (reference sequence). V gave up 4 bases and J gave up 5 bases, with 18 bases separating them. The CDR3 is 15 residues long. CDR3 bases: TGTGCCAGCAGCCCCCCGCAATCTGGGGATACTGAAGCTTTCTTT. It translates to CASSPPQSGDTEAFF.

The CDR3 nucleotides read TGTGCCAGCAGTTTGGGGGCAGTACCTTATGGCTACACCTTC. It encodes CASSLGAVPYGYTF. The chain links TRBV28 to TRBJ1-2; TRBD1 is a possible D gene (6 bases). The germline V and J ends were trimmed by 3 bases and 5 bases, with 13 bases remaining between them. This CDR3 contains 14 residues. Looked up from germline, CDR1 is MDHEN and CDR2 is SYDVKM.

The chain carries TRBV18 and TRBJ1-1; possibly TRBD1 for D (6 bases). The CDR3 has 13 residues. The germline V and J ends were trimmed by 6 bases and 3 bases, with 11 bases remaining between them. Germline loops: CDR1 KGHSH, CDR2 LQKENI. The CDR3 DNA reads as TGTGCCAGCTCGGGCAGGGGAGACACTGAAGCTTTCTTT. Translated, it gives CASSGRGDTEAFF.

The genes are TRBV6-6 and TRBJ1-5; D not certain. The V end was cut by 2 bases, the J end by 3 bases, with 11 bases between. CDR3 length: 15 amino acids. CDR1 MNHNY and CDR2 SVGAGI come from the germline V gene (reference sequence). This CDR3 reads CASSYPQRDNQPQHF. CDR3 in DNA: TGTGCCAGCAGTTACCCTCAGAGAGACAATCAGCCCCAGCATTTT.

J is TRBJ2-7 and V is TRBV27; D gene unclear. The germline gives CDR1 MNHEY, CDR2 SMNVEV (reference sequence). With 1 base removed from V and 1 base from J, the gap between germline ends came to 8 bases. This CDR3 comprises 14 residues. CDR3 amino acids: CASSLLPVSYEQYF. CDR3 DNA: TGTGCCAGCAGTTTATTACCGGTATCCTACGAGCAGTACTTC.

The CDR3 DNA follows: TGTGCCAGCAGCCCTTCCGGGACAGGCCCCTACGAGCAGTACTTC. Protein product: CASSPSGTGPYEQYF. The V call is TRBV7-2, the J call TRBJ2-5; TRBD1 aligns across 8 bases. The last part of the DNA fits TRBJ2-7 better; the J call may be wrong. CDR3 size: 15 residues. The germline CDR1 and CDR2 sequences are SGHTA and FQGNSA.

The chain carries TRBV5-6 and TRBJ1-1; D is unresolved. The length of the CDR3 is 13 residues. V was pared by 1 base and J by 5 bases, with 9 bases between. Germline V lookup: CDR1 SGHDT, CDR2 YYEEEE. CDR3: CASSLQPGTEAFF. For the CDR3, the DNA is TGTGCCAGCAGCTTGCAACCGGGAACTGAAGCTTTCTTT.

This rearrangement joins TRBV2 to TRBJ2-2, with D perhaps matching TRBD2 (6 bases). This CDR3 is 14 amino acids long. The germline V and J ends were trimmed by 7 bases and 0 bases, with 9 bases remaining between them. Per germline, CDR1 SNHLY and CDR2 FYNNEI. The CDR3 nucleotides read TGTGCCAGCACGGCGGGAACGAACACCGGGGAGCTGTTTTTT. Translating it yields CASTAGTNTGELFF.

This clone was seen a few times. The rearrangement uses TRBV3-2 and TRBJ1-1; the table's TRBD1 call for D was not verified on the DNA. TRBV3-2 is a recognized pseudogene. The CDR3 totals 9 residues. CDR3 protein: CASSPEAFF. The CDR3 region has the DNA TGTGCCAGCAGTCCAGAAGCTTTCTTT.

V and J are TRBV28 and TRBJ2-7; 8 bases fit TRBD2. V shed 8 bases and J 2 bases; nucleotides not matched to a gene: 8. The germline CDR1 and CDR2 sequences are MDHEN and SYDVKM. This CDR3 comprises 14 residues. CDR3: CASRTSREPYEQYF. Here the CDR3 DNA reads TGTGCCAGCCGGACTAGCAGAGAACCCTACGAGCAGTACTTC.

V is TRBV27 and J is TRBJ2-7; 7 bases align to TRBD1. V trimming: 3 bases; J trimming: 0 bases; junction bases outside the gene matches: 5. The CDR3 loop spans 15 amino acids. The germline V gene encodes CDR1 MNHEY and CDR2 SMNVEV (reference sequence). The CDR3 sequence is CASSLYPGGSYEQYF. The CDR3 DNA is TGTGCCAGCAGTTTGTACCCAGGGGGCTCCTACGAGCAGTACTTC.

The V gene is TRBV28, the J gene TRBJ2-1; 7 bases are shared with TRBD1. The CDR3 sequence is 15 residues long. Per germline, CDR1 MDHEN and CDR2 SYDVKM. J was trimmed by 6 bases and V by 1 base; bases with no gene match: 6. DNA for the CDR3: TGTGCCAGCAGTTTATCCGTGAACAGGGGCAATGAGCAGTTCTTC. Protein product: CASSLSVNRGNEQFF.

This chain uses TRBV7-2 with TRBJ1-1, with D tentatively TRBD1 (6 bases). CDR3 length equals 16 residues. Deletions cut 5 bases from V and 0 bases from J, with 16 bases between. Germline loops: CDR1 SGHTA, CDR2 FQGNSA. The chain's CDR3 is CASSPSTRTVNTEAFF. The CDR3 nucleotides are TGTGCCAGCAGCCCGAGCACCCGGACAGTGAACACTGAAGCTTTCTTT.

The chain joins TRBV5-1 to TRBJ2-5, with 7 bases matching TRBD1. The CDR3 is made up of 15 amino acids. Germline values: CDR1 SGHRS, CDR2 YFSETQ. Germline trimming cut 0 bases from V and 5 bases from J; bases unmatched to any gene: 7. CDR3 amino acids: CASSLGQGDRETQYF. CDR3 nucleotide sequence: TGCGCCAGCAGCTTGGGGCAGGGGGACCGGGAGACCCAGTACTTC.

The CDR3 region is CASSPLVQGEQYF. CDR3 nucleotides: TGTGCCAGTAGTCCCCTGGTCCAGGGGGAGCAGTACTTC. The V call is TRBV19, the J call TRBJ2-7, with a possible D match to TRBD1 (6 bases). This CDR3 contains 13 residues. Trimming removed 5 bases at V and 7 bases at J, with 15 bases between. Germline CDR1 and CDR2: LNHDA and SQIVND (reference sequence).

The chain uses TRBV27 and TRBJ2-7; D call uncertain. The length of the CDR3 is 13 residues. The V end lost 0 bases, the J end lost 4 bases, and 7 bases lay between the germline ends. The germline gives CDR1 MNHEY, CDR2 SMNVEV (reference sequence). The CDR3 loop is CASSLSHLYEQYF. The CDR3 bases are TGTGCCAGCAGTTTATCGCACCTGTACGAGCAGTACTTC.

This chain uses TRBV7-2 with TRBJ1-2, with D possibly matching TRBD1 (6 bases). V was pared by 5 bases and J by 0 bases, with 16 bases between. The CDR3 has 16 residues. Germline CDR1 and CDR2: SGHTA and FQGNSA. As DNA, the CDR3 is TGTGCCAGCAGCAGATTACAGGGCTCGGCTAACTATGGCTACACCTTC. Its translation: CASSRLQGSANYGYTF.

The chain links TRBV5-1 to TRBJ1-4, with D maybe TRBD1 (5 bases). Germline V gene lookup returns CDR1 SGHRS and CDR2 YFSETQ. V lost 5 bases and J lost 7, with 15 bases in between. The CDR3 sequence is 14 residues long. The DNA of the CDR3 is TGCGCCAGCAGGCGTACCCAGGGAAGTGAAAAACTGTTTTTT. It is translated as CASRRTQGSEKLFF.

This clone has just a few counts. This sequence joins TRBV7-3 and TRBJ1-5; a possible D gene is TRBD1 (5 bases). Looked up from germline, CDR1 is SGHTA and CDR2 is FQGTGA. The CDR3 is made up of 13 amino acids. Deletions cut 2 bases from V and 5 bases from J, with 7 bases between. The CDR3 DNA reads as TGTGCCAGCAGCTTAGGGGGGGATCAGCCCCAGCATTTT. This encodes CASSLGGDQPQHF.

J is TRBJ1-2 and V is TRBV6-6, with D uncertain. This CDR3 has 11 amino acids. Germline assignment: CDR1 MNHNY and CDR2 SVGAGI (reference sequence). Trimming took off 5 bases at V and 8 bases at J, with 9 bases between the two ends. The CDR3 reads CASSPPGGYTF. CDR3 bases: TGTGCCAGCAGTCCACCGGGCGGCTACACCTTC.

The CDR3 spells CASSFSPVQGYTEAFF. The CDR3 region has the DNA TGTGCCAGCAGTTTTAGTCCCGTCCAGGGCTACACTGAAGCTTTCTTT. The chain combines TRBV28 with TRBJ1-1, with D possibly matching TRBD1 (5 bases). CDR1 and CDR2 (germline): MDHEN, SYDVKM. This CDR3 contains 16 residues. V shed 3 bases and J shed 3 bases, with 17 bases lying between them.

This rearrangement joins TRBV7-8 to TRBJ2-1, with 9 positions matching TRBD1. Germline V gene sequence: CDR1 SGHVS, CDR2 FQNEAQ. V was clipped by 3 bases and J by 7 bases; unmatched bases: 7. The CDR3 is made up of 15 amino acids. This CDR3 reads CASSFSGTGRNEQFF. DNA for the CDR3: TGTGCCAGCAGCTTCTCCGGGACAGGGCGAAATGAGCAGTTCTTC. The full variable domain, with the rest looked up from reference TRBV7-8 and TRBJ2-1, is GAGVSQSPRYKVAKRGQDVALRCDPISGHVSLFWYQQALGQGPEFLTYFQNEAQLDKSGLPSDRFFAERPEGSVSTLKIQRTQQEDSAVYLCASSFSGTGRNEQFFGPGTRLTVL.

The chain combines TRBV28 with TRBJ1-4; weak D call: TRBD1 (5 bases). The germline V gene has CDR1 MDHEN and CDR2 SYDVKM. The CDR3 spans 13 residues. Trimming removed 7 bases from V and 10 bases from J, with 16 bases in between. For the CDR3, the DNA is TGTGCCAGCAAATTTGGGGGAACCGCAAAACTGTTTTTT. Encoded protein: CASKFGGTAKLFF.

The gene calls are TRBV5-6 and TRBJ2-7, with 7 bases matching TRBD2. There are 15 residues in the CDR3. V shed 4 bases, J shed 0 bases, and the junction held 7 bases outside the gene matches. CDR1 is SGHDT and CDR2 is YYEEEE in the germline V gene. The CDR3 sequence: CASSPGRGYSYEQYF. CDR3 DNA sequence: TGTGCCAGCAGCCCGGGGAGGGGATACTCCTACGAGCAGTACTTC.

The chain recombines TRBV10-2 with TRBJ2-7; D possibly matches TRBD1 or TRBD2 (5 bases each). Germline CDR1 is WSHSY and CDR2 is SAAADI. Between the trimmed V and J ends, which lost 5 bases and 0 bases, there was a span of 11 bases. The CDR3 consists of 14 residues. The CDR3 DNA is TGCGCCAGCAGTTGGGACGCCATCTCCTACGAGCAGTACTTC. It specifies CASSWDAISYEQYF.

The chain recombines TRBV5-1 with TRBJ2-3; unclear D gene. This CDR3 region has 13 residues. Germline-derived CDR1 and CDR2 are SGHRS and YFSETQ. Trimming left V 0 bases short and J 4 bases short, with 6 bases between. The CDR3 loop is CASSLGEADTQYF. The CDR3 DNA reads TGCGCCAGCAGCTTGGGAGAGGCAGATACGCAGTATTTT. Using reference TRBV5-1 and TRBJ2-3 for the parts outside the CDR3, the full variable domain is KAGVTQTPRYLIKTRGQQVTLSCSPISGHRSVSWYQQTPGQGLQFLFEYFSETQRNKGNFPGRFSGRQFSNSRSEMNVSTLELGDSALYLCASSLGEADTQYFGPGTRLTVL.